This TCR beta chain was documented in a study of blood T cell repertoires in COVID-19. Study background: COVID-19 samples from acute and convalescent phases originated in the United States, Italy and Spain.

V was clipped by 6 bases and J by 4 bases; unmatched bases: 7. Germline-derived CDR1 and CDR2 are LNHDA and SQIVND (reference sequence). The CDR3 sequence is 14 residues long. The count of this clone is one. As originally analysed: Quantification of nucleated cells was approximated via reference gene primer amplification. Assay used: immunoSEQ multiplex PCR; TCRdb lists only in-frame clones, some missing. V and J calls and clone size follow that table, whereas D and trimming were derived from the DNA. Among tens of thousands of clones listed, roughly 87% were seen once. This sequence was found in a young man with COVID-19, enrolled during active disease. The chain joins TRBV19 to TRBJ2-3, with 7 bases lining up with TRBD2. The source material was peripheral blood. In DNA form, the CDR3 reads TGTGCCAGTAGCAGGGAGGGGCCCCCAGATACGCAGTATTTT. Translation gives CASSREGPPDTQYF.